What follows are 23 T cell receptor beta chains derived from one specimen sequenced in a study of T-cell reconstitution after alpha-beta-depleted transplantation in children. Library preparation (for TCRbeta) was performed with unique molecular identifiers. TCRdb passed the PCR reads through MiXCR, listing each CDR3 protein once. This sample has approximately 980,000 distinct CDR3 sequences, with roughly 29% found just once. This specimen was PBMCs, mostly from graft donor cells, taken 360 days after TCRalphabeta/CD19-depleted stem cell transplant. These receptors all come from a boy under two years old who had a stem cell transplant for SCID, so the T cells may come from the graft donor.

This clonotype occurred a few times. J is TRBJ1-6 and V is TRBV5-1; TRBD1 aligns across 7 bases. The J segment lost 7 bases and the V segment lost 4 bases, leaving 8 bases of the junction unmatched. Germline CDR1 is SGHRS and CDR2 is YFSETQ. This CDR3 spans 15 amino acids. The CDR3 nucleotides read TGCGCCAGCAGCCCGGGACAGCTTCTCAATTCACCCCTCCACTTT. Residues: CASSPGQLLNSPLHF.

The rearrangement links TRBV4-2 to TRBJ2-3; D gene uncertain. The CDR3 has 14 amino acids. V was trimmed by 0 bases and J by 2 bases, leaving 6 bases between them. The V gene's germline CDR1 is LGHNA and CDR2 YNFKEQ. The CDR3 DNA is TGTGCCAGCAGCCAAGATCCCTACACAGATACGCAGTATTTT. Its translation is CASSQDPYTDTQYF.

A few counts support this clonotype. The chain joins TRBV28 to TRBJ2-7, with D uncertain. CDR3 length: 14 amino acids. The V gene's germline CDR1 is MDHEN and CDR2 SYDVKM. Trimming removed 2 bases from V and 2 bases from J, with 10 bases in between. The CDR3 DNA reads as TGTGCCAGCAGTTTACCCCAGTTAGCCTACGAGCAGTACTTC. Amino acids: CASSLPQLAYEQYF.

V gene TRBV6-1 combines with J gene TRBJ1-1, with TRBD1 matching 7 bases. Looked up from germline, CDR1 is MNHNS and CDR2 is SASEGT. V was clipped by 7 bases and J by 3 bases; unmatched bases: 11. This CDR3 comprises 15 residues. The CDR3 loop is CASMADRDMYTEAFF. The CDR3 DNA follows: TGTGCCAGCATGGCCGACAGGGACATGTACACTGAAGCTTTCTTT.

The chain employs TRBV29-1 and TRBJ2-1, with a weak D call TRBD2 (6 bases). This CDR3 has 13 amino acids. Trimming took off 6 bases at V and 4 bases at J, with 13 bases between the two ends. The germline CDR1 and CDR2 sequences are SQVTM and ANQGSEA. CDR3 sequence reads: CSVPLGGYNEQFF. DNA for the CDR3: TGCAGCGTGCCCCTGGGGGGTTACAATGAGCAGTTCTTC.

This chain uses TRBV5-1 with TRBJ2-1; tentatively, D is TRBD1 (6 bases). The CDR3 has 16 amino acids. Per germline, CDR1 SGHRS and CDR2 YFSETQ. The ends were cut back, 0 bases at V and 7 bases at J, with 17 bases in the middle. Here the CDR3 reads CASSLAVTGIGNEQFF. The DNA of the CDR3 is TGCGCCAGCAGCTTGGCCGTGACAGGAATCGGGAATGAGCAGTTCTTC.

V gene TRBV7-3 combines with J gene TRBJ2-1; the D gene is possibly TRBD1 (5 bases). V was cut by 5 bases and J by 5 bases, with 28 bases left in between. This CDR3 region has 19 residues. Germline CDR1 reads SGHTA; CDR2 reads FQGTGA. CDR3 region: CASSLSGPIRIPDNNEQFF. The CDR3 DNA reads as TGTGCCAGCAGCCTCTCAGGGCCTATCAGGATTCCCGATAACAATGAGCAGTTCTTC.

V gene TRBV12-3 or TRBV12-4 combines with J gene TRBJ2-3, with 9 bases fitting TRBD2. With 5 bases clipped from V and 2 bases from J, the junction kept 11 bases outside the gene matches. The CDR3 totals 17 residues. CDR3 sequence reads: CASSPAAGGGPTDTQYF. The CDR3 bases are TGTGCCAGCAGTCCCGCAGCGGGGGGAGGCCCCACAGATACGCAGTATTTT.

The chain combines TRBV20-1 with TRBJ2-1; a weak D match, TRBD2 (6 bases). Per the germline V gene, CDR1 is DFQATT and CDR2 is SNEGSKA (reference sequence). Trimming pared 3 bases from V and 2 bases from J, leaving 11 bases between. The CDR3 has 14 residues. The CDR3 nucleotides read TGCAGTGCTAGCTGGGACTTCCCCTACAATGAGCAGTTCTTC. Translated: CSASWDFPYNEQFF.

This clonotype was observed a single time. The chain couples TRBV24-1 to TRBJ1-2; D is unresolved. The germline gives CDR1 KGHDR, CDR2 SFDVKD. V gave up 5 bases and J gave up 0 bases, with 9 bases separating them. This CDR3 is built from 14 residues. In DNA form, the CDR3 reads TGTGCCACCAGTGGTGGGCACCCTAACTATGGCTACACCTTC. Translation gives CATSGGHPNYGYTF.

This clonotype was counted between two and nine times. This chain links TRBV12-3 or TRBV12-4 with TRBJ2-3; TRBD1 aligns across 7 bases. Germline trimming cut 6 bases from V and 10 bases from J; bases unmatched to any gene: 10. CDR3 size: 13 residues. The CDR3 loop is CASSETRQGPQYF. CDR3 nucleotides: TGTGCCAGCAGCGAGACGAGACAGGGTCCGCAGTATTTT.

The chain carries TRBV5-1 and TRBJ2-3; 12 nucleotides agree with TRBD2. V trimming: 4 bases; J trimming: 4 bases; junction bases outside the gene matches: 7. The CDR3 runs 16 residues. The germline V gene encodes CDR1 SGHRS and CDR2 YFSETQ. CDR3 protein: CASSGLAGPTADTQYF. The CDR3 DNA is TGCGCCAGCAGCGGACTAGCGGGGCCCACCGCAGATACGCAGTATTTT.

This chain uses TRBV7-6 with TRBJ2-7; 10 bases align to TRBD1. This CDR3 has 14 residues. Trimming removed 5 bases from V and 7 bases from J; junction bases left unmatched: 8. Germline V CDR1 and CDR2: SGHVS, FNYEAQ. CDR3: CASSLTGGGGEQYF. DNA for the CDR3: TGTGCCAGCAGCCTGACAGGGGGCGGGGGTGAGCAGTACTTC. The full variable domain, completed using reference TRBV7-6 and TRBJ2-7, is GAGVSQSPRYKVTKRGQDVALRCDPISGHVSLYWYRQALGQGPEFLTYFNYEAQQDKSGLPNDRFSAERPEGSISTLTIQRTEQRDSAMYRCASSLTGGGGEQYFGPGTRLTVT.

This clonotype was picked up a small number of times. In DNA, the CDR3 is TGTGCCAGCAGCCAGGGACAAACGTCTGTACTGGATACGCAGTATTTT. Residues: CASSQGQTSVLDTQYF. The chain combines TRBV3-1 with TRBJ2-3; D may be TRBD1 (6 bases). In germline, CDR1 is LGHDT, CDR2 YNNKEL (reference sequence). V was shortened by 3 bases and J by 6 bases, with 19 bases between the two germline ends. The CDR3 runs to 16 residues.

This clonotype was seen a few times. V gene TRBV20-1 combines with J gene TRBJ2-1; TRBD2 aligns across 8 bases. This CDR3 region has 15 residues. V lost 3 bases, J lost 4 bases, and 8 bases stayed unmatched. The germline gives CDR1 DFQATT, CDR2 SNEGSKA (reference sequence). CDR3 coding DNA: TGCAGTGCTAGGCCCCTGCGGGGGGTATACAATGAGCAGTTCTTC. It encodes CSARPLRGVYNEQFF.

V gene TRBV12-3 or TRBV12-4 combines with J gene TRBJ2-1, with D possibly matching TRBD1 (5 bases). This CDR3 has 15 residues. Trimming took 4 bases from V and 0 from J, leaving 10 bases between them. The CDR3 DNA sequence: TGTGCCAGCAGTTGGGGCCATAGCTCCTACAATGAGCAGTTCTTC. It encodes CASSWGHSSYNEQFF.

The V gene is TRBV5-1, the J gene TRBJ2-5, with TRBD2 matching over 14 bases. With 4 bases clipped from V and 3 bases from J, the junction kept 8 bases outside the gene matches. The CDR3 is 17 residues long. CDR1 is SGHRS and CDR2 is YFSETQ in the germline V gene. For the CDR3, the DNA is TGCGCCAGCAGCCTTGGACTAGCGGGGGGTGCAGAAGAGACCCAGTACTTC. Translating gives CASSLGLAGGAEETQYF.

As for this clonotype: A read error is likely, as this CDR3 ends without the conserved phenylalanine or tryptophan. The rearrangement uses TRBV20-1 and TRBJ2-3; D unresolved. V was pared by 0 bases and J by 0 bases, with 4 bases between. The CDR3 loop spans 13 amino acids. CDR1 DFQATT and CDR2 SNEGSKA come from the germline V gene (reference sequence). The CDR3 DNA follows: TGCAGTGCTAGAGACGGCAGCACAGATACGCAGTATCTT. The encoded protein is CSARDGSTDTQYL.

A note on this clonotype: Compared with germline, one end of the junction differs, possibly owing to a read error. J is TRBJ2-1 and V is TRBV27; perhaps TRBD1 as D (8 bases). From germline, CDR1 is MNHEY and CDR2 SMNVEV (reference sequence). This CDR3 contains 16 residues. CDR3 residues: CASKRGWETGVNEEFF. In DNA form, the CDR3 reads TGTGCCAGCAAGCGGGGATGGGAGACAGGGGTAAATGAGGAGTTCTTC.

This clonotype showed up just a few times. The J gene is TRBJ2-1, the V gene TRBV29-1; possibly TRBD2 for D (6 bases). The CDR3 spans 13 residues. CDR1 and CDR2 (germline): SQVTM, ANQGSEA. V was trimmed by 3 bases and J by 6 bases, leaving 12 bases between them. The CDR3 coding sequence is TGCAGCGTTGAGTCTACGGGGGTCAATGAGCAGTTCTTC. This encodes CSVESTGVNEQFF.

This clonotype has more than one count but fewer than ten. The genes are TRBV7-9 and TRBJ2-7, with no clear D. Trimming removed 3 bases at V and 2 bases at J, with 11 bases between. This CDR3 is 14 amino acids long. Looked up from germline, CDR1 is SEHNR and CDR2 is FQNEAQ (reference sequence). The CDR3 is CASSFPSGTYEQYF. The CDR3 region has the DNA TGTGCCAGCAGCTTTCCATCAGGTACCTACGAGCAGTACTTC.

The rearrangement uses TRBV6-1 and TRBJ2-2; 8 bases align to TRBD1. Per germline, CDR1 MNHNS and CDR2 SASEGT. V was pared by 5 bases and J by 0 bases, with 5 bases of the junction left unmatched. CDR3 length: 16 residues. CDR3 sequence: CASSRRQGTNTGELFF. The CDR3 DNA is TGTGCCAGCAGTAGACGACAGGGGACGAACACCGGGGAGCTGTTTTTT.

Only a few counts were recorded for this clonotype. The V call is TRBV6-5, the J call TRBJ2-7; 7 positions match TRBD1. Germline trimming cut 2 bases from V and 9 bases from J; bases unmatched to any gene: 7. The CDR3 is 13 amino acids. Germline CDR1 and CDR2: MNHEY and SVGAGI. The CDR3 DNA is TGTGCCAGCAGTTACACGGACAGGTCGTTGCAGTACTTC. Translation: CASSYTDRSLQYF.